The rows below give T cell receptor beta chains drawn from one sample of a study of blood T cell repertoires in COVID-19. Using immunoSEQ multiplex PCR, the repertoire was profiled, and TCRdb retains in-frame clones only, with some absent. This sample has some 220,000 clones, with around 80% found just once. Source material: peripheral blood. These receptors came from a woman older than 75 with active or convalescent COVID-19. The CDR3 runs from the conserved cysteine through the conserved F or W. Fields, in order: clone size, D gene, V gene, J gene, CDR3 protein, CDR3 DNA. The D gene is left open where the match is weak. The size field is filled for only some rows; it gives once, few, many or a size class.

-	TRBD1	TRBV30	TRBJ1-4	CAWSYRDRGPEKLFF	TGTGCCTGGAGCTACCGGGACAGGGGGCCTGAAAAACTGTTTTTT
-	TRBD1	TRBV5-4	TRBJ2-3	CASSARQGPWTDTQYF	TGTGCCAGCAGCGCCCGACAGGGCCCCTGGACAGATACGCAGTATTTT
-	-	TRBV5-8	TRBJ1-1	CASRRGRTNTEAFF	TGTGCCAGCAGACGGGGGAGGACGAACACTGAAGCTTTCTTT
once	-	TRBV7-2	TRBJ1-2	CASSLDGVSNYGYTF	TGTGCCAGCAGCTTAGACGGGGTCTCCAACTATGGCTACACCTTC
-	-	TRBV5-5	TRBJ1-6	CASSLGQASALHF	TGTGCCAGCAGCTTGGGACAGGCCTCGGCCCTCCACTTT
-	-	TRBV12-3/TRBV12-4	TRBJ1-2	CASSPEYSYGYTF	TGTGCCAGCAGCCCTGAATATAGTTATGGCTACACCTTC
-	TRBD2	TRBV6-4	TRBJ2-1	CASSDHGTKTYNEQFF	TGTGCCAGCAGTGACCACGGGACTAAAACCTACAATGAGCAGTTCTTC
-	-	TRBV7-6	TRBJ2-2	CASSLSGGGYAGELFF	TGTGCCAGCAGCTTATCCGGAGGGGGCTACGCCGGGGAGCTGTTTTTT
few	-	TRBV9	TRBJ1-2	CASSYNYGYTF	TGTGCCAGCAGTTATAACTATGGCTACACCTTC
-	-	TRBV5-1	TRBJ1-2	CASTTGGPYNYGYTF	TGCGCCAGCACCACGGGGGGCCCCTATAACTATGGCTACACCTTC
-	TRBD1	TRBV7-2	TRBJ1-1	CASSNRDRVNTEAFF	TGTGCCAGCAGCAACCGGGACAGGGTGAACACTGAAGCTTTCTTT
few	TRBD1	TRBV27	TRBJ2-7	CASSFLTGGAEQYF	TGTGCCAGCAGTTTTTTGACAGGGGGGGCCGAGCAGTACTTC
-	TRBD1	TRBV6-2/TRBV6-3	TRBJ2-7	CASSTRTGGVRSYEQYF	TGTGCCAGCAGTACCCGGACAGGGGGCGTAAGGTCCTACGAGCAGTACTTC
few	TRBD1	TRBV5-5	TRBJ2-7	CASSSNSGQGGLYEQYF	TGTGCCAGCAGCTCCAACAGCGGACAGGGGGGCCTCTACGAGCAGTACTTC
-	TRBD2	TRBV5-1	TRBJ2-7	CASSFTGLASYEQYF	TGCGCCAGCAGCTTCACGGGACTAGCCTCCTACGAGCAGTACTTC
-	TRBD1	TRBV28	TRBJ2-1	CASVGTGTGNEQFF	TGTGCCAGCGTTGGGACAGGGACGGGAAATGAGCAGTTCTTC
-	-	TRBV6-5	TRBJ1-3	CASIRNRNTIYF	TGTGCCAGCATCCGAAACAGGAACACCATATATTTT
-	-	TRBV6-2/TRBV6-3	TRBJ1-6	CASSYSFGGWNSPLHF	TGTGCCAGCAGTTACTCTTTCGGGGGATGGAATTCACCCCTCCACTTT
-	-	TRBV7-3	TRBJ2-1	CASSPLRGPYNEQFF	TGTGCCAGCAGCCCCTTGCGCGGCCCCTACAATGAGCAGTTCTTC
-	-	TRBV9	TRBJ1-2	CASSPNRGGYGYTF	TGTGCCAGCAGCCCCAACCGGGGAGGCTATGGCTACACCTTC
-	TRBD2	TRBV7-2	TRBJ2-3	CASSATSGRTDTQYF	TGTGCCAGCAGCGCGACTAGCGGGAGGACAGATACGCAGTATTTT
-	-	TRBV5-4	TRBJ2-3	CASSFPLSGGADTQYF	TGTGCCAGCAGCTTTCCATTAAGCGGCGGCGCAGATACGCAGTATTTT
-	TRBD2	TRBV19	TRBJ2-3	CASSPLMGGRAGDTQYF	TGTGCCAGTAGTCCGTTAATGGGCGGGAGGGCCGGAGATACGCAGTATTTT
-	-	TRBV3-1/TRBV3-2	TRBJ1-1	CATHSRGVGKNTEAFF	TGTGCCACCCACAGCAGGGGCGTCGGAAAGAACACTGAAGCTTTCTTT
-	TRBD2	TRBV3-1/TRBV3-2	TRBJ2-5	CASSRTSGGDETQYF	TGTGCCAGCAGCCGGACTAGCGGGGGGGATGAGACCCAGTACTTC
-	-	TRBV2	TRBJ1-5	CASSVGPGGQPQHF	TGTGCCAGCAGTGTGGGACCGGGGGGTCAGCCCCAGCATTTT
-	-	TRBV6-5	TRBJ1-5	CASSLRDSSPQHF	TGTGCCAGCAGCCTTCGCGACAGTAGCCCCCAGCATTTT
few	TRBD1	TRBV27	TRBJ2-7	CASSPRARGLTYEQYF	TGTGCCAGCAGTCCCCGGGCCAGGGGGCTAACCTACGAGCAGTACTTC
-	TRBD1	TRBV29-1	TRBJ1-1	CSVGPGTGVTEAFF	TGCAGCGTTGGTCCCGGGACAGGGGTCACTGAAGCTTTCTTT
-	-	TRBV19	TRBJ1-1	CASSIGLGGTEAFF	TGTGCCAGTAGTATAGGGCTGGGGGGCACTGAAGCTTTCTTT
-	-	TRBV28	TRBJ1-6	CASSLQEASPLHF	TGTGCCAGCAGTTTACAGGAGGCCTCACCCCTCCACTTT
-	-	TRBV6-5	TRBJ2-7	CASSYSMASSTYEQYF	TGTGCCAGCAGTTACTCGATGGCCAGTTCAACCTACGAGCAGTACTTC
-	-	TRBV4-3	TRBJ1-1	CASSQGQAAMNTEAFF	TGCGCCAGCAGCCAAGGGCAGGCCGCTATGAACACTGAAGCTTTCTTT
-	TRBD1	TRBV6-6	TRBJ2-5	CASSNGDRGETQYF	TGTGCCAGCAGTAACGGAGACAGGGGAGAGACCCAGTACTTC
-	TRBD2	TRBV2	TRBJ2-3	CASCWTSGGEADTQYF	TGTGCCAGCTGCTGGACTAGCGGGGGGGAAGCAGATACGCAGTATTTT
-	TRBD1	TRBV5-1	TRBJ1-6	CASSFDDRGLNSPLHF	TGCGCCAGCAGCTTTGACGACAGGGGGCTTAATTCACCCCTCCACTTT
-	TRBD2	TRBV7-3	TRBJ2-3	CASSHLSQWGGNSTDTQYF	TGTGCCAGCAGCCATTTATCCCAATGGGGGGGAAATAGCACAGATACGCAGTATTTT
-	-	TRBV10-3	TRBJ1-2	CAIRNRDRGYTF	TGTGCCATCAGGAACAGGGATCGCGGCTACACCTTC
-	-	TRBV29-1	TRBJ2-1	CSVSRLYYNEQFF	TGCAGCGTTTCCAGACTTTATTACAATGAGCAGTTCTTC
-	-	TRBV9	TRBJ2-2	CASSVATGTGELFF	TGTGCCAGCAGCGTAGCTACGGGTACCGGGGAGCTGTTTTTT
-	TRBD1	TRBV7-6	TRBJ2-3	CASSYLGQGRVTDTQYF	TGTGCCAGCAGCTACCTGGGACAGGGGAGGGTCACAGATACGCAGTATTTT
-	TRBD2	TRBV7-8	TRBJ2-1	CASSLSGGGYNEQFF	TGTGCCAGCAGCTTAAGCGGGGGCGGCTACAATGAGCAGTTCTTC
-	-	TRBV7-2	TRBJ2-5	CASRGEAVPQETQYF	TGTGCCAGCAGGGGGGAGGCGGTGCCTCAAGAGACCCAGTACTTC
-	-	TRBV4-1	TRBJ1-2	CASSPPQAGVIYGYTF	TGCGCCAGCAGCCCCCCCCAAGCAGGGGTTATCTATGGCTACACCTTC
once	TRBD2	TRBV11-3	TRBJ2-2	CASSLPNQRGGELFF	TGTGCCAGCAGCCTCCCGAACCAGCGGGGCGGGGAGCTGTTTTTT
-	TRBD2	TRBV5-4	TRBJ2-5	CASSPGTGTSEQGTQYF	TGTGCCAGCAGCCCTGGAACCGGGACTAGTGAACAAGGGACCCAGTACTTC
-	TRBD2	TRBV9	TRBJ2-5	CASCLAGGPGETQYF	TGTGCCAGCTGTTTAGCGGGGGGGCCAGGGGAGACCCAGTACTTC
-	TRBD1	TRBV7-2	TRBJ2-5	CASSNGDRGRETQYF	TGTGCCAGCAGCAACGGGGACAGGGGCAGGGAGACCCAGTACTTC
-	TRBD1	TRBV4-3	TRBJ1-5	CASSQDFRQGGQPQHF	TGCGCCAGCAGCCAAGATTTTCGACAGGGTGGACAGCCCCAGCATTTT
few	-	TRBV28	TRBJ1-2	CASSLWDRGEGYTF	TGTGCCAGCAGTTTATGGGACCGGGGGGAGGGCTACACCTTC
-	-	TRBV6-5	TRBJ1-1	CASSRGDTEAFF	TGTGCCAGCAGTAGAGGTGACACTGAAGCTTTCTTT
-	TRBD1	TRBV7-9	TRBJ1-5	CASSLARGTGLNSNQPQHF	TGTGCCAGCAGCTTAGCGAGAGGGACAGGACTAAATAGCAATCAGCCCCAGCATTTT
-	-	TRBV5-4	TRBJ1-2	CASSLPGLFEGYTF	TGTGCCAGCAGCTTGCCAGGGTTATTCGAAGGCTACACCTTC